Detailed here is one T cell receptor beta chain. What this receptor recognizes is not known. No qualities accompany the bases; no much larger clone lies one base away. The CDR3 has 16 amino acids, counting the end cysteine and phenylalanine. Only the CDR3 region is kept as DNA, spanning 48 bases read in frame from base 1. V gives up 3 bases and J gives up 2 bases, and the segment between their germline ends measures 16 bases. CDR1 SNHLY and CDR2 FYNNEI were looked up in the germline V gene. The data derive from a study of T cell changes during pregnancy in multiple sclerosis (dated by TCRdb to between 2019 and 2020). For context, the study as a whole: In women with multiple sclerosis, the researchers looked at how the T cell repertoire shifted as pregnancy progressed.

Preparation of the library involved the immunoSEQ multiplex PCR assay. As stored in TCRdb, this immuneACCESS dataset retains in-frame rearrangements with V and J assigned. A fraction of the clones does not appear; measured against another copy, unresolved V genes explain less than half of the discrepancy, and the remainder lacks a known reason. In all, the sample holds around 60,000 clones, and 85% to 95% of those were seen once. The ten largest clones add up to about 3% of the sample. This sequence uses TRBV2 and TRBJ1-2; the D gene is perhaps TRBD1, on 5 matching bases. The receptor was isolated from a female donor with multiple sclerosis, enrolled in a pregnancy study. This specimen consisted of CD8+ T cells from peripheral blood mononuclear cells, obtained in the third trimester of pregnancy. The CDR3 region reads CASSEGLGKGNYGYTF. The DNA sequence reads TGTGCCAGCAGTGAGGGTCTTGGAAAGGGGAACTATGGCTACACCTTC.